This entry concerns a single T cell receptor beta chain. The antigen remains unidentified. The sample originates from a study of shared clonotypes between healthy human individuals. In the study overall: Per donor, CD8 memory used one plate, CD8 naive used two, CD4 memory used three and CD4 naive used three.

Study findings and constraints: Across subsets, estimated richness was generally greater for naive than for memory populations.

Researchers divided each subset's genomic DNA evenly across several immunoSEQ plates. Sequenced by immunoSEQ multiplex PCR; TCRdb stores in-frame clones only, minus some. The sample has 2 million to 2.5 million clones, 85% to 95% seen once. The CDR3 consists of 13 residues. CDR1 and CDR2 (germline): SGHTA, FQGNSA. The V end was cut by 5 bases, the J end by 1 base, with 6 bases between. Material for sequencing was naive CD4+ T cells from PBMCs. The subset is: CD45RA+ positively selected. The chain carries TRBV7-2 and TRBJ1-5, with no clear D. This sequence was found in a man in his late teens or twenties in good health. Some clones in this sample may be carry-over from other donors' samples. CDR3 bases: TGTGCCAGCAGCCCCCCCAGCAATCAGCCCCAGCATTTT. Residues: CASSPPSNQPQHF.